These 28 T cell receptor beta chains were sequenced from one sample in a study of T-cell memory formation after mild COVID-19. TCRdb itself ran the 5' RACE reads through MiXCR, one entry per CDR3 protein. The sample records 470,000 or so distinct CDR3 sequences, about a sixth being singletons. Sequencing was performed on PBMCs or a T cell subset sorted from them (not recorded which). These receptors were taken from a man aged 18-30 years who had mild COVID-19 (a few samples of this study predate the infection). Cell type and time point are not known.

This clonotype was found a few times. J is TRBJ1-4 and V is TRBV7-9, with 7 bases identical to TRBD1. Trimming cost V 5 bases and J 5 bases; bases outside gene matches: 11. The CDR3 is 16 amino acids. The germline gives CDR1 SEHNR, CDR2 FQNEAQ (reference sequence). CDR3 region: CASSAGQVGENEKLFF. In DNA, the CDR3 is TGTGCCAGCAGCGCCGGACAGGTCGGGGAAAATGAAAAACTGTTTTTT.

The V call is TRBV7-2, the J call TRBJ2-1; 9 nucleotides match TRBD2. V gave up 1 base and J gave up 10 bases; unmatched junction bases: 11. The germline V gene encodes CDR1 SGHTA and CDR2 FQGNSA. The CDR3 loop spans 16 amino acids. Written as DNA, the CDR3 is TGTGCCAGCAGCTTAGGGGGTGGGGGACTAGCTTGGGAGCAGTTCTTC. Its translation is CASSLGGGGLAWEQFF.

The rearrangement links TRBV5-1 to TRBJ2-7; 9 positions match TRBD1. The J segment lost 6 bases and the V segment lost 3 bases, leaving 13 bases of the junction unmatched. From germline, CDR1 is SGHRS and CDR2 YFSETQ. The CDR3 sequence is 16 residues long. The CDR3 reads CASSSSPPGQGFEQYF. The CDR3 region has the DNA TGCGCCAGCAGCTCAAGCCCGCCGGGACAGGGTTTCGAGCAGTACTTC.

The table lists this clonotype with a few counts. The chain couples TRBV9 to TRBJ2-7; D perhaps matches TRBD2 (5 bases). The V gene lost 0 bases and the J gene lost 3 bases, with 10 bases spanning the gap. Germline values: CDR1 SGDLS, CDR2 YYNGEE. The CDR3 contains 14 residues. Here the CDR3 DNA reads TGTGCCAGCAGCGTAGGGGGAGTTAACTACGAGCAGTACTTC. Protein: CASSVGGVNYEQYF.

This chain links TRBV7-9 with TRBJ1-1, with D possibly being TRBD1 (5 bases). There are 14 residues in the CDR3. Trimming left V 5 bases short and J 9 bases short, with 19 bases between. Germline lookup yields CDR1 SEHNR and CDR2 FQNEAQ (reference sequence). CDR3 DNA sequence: TGTGCCAGCAGCCCTATCAACCAAGACAGTCAAGCTTTCTTT. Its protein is CASSPINQDSQAFF. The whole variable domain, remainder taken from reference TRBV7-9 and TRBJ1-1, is DTGVSQNPRHKITKRGQNVTFRCDPISEHNRLYWYRQTLGQGPEFLTYFQNEAQLEKSRLLSDRFSAERPKGSFSTLEIQRTEQGDSAMYLCASSPINQDSQAFFGQGTRLTVV.

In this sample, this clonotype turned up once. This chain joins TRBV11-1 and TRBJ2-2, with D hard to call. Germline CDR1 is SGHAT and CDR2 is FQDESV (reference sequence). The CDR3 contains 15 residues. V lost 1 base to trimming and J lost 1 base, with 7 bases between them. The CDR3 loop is CASSLGRVNTGELFF. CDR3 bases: TGTGCCAGCAGCTTAGGCCGAGTGAACACCGGGGAGCTGTTTTTT.

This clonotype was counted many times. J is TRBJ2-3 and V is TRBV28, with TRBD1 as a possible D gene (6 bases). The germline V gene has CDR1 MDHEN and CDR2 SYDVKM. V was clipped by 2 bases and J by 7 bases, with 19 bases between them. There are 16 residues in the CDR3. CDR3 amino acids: CASSLPRDNNPHTQYF. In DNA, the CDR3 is TGTGCCAGCAGTTTACCCCGGGACAACAACCCCCATACGCAGTATTTT.

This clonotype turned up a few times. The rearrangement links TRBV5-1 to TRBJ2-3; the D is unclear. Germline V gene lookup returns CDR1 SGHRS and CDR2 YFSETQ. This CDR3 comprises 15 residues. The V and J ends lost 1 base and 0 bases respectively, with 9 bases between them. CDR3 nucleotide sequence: TGCGCCAGCAGCTTGAACGGCCGGAGCACAGATACGCAGTATTTT. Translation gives CASSLNGRSTDTQYF.

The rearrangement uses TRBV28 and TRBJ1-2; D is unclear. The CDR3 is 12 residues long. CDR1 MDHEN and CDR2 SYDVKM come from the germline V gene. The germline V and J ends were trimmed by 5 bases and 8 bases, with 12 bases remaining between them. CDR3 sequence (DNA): TGTGCCAGCAGTCCAGACACGAGGGGCTACACCTTC. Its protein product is CASSPDTRGYTF.

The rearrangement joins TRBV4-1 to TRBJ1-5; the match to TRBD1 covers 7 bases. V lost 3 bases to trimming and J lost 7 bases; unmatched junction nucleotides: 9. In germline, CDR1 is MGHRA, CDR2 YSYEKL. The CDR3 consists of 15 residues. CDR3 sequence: CASSHFRDSNQPQHF. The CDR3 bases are TGCGCCAGCAGCCATTTCCGGGACAGTAACCAGCCCCAGCATTTT.

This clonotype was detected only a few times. CDR3 nucleotide sequence: TGTGCCAGCAGCTTCCAGGGGGCCACTGAAGCTTTCTTT. Residues: CASSFQGATEAFF. The rearrangement uses TRBV7-3 and TRBJ1-1; 8 nucleotides line up with TRBD1. V shed 3 bases, J shed 4 bases, and the junction held 1 base outside the gene matches. The CDR3 spans 13 residues. Germline CDR1 and CDR2: SGHTA and FQGTGA. Supplemented by reference TRBV7-3 and TRBJ1-1, the full variable domain reads GAGVSQTPSNKVTEKGKYVELRCDPISGHTALYWYRQSLGQGPEFLIYFQGTGAADDSGLPNDRFFAVRPEGSVSTLKIQRTERGDSAVYLCASSFQGATEAFFGQGTRLTVV.

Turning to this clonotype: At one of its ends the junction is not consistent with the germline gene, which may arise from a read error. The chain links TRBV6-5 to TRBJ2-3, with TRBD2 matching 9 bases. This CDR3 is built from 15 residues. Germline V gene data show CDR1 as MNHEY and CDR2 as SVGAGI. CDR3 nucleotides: TGTGCCAGCAGCCGCGGGGGGGGACGAACAGATACGAAGTATTTT. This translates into CASSRGGGRTDTKYF.

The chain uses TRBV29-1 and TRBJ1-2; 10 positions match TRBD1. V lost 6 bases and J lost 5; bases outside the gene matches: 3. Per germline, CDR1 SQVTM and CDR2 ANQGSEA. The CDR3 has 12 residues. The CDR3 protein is CSVGDRGYGYTF. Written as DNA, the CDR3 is TGCAGCGTAGGGGACAGGGGTTATGGCTACACCTTC.

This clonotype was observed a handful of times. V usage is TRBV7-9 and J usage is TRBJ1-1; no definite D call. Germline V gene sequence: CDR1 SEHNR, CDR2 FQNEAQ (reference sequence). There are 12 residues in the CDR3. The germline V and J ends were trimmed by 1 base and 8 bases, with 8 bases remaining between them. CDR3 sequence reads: CASSLVGQEAFF. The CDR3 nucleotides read TGTGCCAGCAGCTTAGTTGGGCAGGAAGCTTTCTTT.

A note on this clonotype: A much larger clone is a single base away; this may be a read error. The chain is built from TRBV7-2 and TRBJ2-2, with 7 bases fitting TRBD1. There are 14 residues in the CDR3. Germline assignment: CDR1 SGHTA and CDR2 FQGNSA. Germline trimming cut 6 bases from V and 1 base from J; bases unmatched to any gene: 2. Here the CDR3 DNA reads TGTGCCAGCAGATGGGACAGGAACACCGGGGAGCTGTTTTTT. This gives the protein CASRWDRNTGELFF.

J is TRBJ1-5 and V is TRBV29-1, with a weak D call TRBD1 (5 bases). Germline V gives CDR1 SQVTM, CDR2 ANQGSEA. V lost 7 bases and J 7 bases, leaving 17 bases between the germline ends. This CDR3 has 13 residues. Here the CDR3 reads CSARSDSGQPQHF. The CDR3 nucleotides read TGCAGCGCCCGATCAGACAGTGGGCAGCCCCAGCATTTT.

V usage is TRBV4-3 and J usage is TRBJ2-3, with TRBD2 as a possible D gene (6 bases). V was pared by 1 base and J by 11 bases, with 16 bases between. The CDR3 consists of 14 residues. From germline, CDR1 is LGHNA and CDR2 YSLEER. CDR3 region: CASSQGEEAAGQYF. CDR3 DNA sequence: TGCGCCAGCAGCCAAGGGGAGGAGGCAGCGGGGCAGTATTTT.

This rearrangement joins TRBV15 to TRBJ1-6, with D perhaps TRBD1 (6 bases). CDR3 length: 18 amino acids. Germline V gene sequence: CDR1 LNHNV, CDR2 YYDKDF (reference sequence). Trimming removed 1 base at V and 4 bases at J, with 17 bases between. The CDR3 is CATSRAAGGSAYNSPLHF. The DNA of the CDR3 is TGTGCCACCAGCAGAGCCGCGGGGGGCTCCGCTTATAATTCACCCCTCCACTTT. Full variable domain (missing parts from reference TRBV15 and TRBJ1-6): DAMVIQNPRYQVTQFGKPVTLSCSQTLNHNVMYWYQQKSSQAPKLLFHYYDKDFNNEADTPDNFQSRRPNTSFCFLDIRSPGLGDTAMYLCATSRAAGGSAYNSPLHFGNGTRLTVT.

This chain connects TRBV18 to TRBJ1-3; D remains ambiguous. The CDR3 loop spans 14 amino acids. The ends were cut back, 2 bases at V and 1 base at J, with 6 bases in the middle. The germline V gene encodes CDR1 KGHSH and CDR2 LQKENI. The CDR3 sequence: CASSPVESGNTIYF. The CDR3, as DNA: TGTGCCAGCTCACCAGTGGAATCTGGAAACACCATATATTTT.

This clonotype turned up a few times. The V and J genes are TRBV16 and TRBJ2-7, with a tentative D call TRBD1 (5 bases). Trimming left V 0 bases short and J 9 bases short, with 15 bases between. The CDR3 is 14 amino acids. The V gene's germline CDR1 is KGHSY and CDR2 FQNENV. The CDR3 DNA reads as TGTGCCAGCAGCCAATCTGGGGCAGGGTCAGTGCAGTACTTC. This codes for CASSQSGAGSVQYF.

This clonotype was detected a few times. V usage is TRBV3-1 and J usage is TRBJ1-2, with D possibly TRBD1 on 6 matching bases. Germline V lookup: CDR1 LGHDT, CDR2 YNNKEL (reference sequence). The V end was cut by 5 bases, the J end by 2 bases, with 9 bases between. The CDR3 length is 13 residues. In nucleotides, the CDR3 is TGTGCCAGCAGCATTCAGGGGAACTATGGCTACACCTTC. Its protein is CASSIQGNYGYTF.

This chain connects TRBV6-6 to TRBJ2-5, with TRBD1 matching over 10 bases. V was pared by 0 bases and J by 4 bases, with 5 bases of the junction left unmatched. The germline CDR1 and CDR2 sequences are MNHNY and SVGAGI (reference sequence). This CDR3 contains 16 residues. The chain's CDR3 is CASSYSRGQGRETQYF. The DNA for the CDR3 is TGTGCCAGCAGTTACTCGAGGGGACAGGGGAGAGAGACCCAGTACTTC.

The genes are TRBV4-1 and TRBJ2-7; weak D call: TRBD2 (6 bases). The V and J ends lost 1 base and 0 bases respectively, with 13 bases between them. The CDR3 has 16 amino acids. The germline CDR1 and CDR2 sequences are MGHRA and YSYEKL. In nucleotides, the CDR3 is TGCGCCAGCAGCCAAGGGAGGGCGTCCAGCTCCTACGAGCAGTACTTC. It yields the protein CASSQGRASSSYEQYF.

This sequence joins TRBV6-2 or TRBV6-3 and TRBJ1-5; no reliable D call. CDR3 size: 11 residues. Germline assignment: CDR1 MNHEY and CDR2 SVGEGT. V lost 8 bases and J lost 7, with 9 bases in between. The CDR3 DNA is TGTGCCAGCGGTCAGATACAGCCCCAGCATTTT. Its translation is CASGQIQPQHF.

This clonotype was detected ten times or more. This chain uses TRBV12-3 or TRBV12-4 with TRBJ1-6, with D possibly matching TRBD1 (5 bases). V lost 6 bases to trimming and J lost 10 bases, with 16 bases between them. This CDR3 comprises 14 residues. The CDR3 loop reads CASRGGRGRSPLHF. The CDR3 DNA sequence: TGTGCCAGCAGGGGGGGACGAGGAAGATCACCCCTCCACTTT.

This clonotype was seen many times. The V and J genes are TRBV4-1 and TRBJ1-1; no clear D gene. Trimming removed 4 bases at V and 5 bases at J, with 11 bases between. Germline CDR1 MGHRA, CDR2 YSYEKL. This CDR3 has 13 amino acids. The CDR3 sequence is CASSLTPETEAFF. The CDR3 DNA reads TGCGCCAGCAGCCTAACCCCAGAGACTGAAGCTTTCTTT.

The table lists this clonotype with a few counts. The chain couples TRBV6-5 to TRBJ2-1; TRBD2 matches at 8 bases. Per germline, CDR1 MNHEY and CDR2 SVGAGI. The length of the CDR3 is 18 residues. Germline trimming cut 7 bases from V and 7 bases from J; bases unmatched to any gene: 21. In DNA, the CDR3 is TGTGCCAGCATCTACCGGGAGGAGGTAGCGGGGTCTCGGAATGAGCAGTTCTTC. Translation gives CASIYREEVAGSRNEQFF.

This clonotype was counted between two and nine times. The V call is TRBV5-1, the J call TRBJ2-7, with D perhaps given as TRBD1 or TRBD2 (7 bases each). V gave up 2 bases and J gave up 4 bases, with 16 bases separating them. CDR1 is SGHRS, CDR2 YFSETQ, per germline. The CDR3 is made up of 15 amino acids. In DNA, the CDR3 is TGCGCCAGCAGCTTCCAGGGGGGGTTGGGGTACGAGCAGTACTTC. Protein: CASSFQGGLGYEQYF.